The 24 T cell receptor beta chains given below trace back to one sample, sequenced in a study of T cells after yellow fever vaccination. Via MiXCR, TCRdb re-called the 5' RACE reads, giving one row per CDR3 protein. The sample consists of approximately 550,000 distinct CDR3 sequences, roughly 19% of them appearing once. Sequencing was performed on PBMCs, taken 15 days after the yellow fever booster vaccination. These receptors all come from a man aged 25 to 40 who received the YFV17D yellow fever vaccine.

This clonotype was picked up a small number of times. The chain carries TRBV2 and TRBJ1-1, with D perhaps matching TRBD1 (6 bases). CDR1 SNHLY and CDR2 FYNNEI come from the germline V gene. The length of the CDR3 is 15 residues. Trimming shortened V by 6 bases and J by 0 bases, and 14 bases separated the two germline ends. The chain's CDR3 is CASRKQGIMNTEAFF. DNA of the CDR3: TGTGCCAGCAGGAAACAGGGTATCATGAACACTGAAGCTTTCTTT. Supplemented by reference TRBV2 and TRBJ1-1, the full variable domain reads EPEVTQTPSHQVTQMGQEVILRCVPISNHLYFYWYRQILGQKVEFLVSFYNNEISEKSEIFDDQFSVERPDGSNFTLKIRSTKLEDSAMYFCASRKQGIMNTEAFFGQGTRLTVV.

This chain joins TRBV24-1 and TRBJ2-1, with a tentative D call TRBD2 (5 bases). Deletions cut 2 bases from V and 3 bases from J, with 7 bases between. Germline CDR1 KGHDR, CDR2 SFDVKD. The CDR3 is 14 residues long. The CDR3 protein is CATSDSEGYNEQFF. The CDR3 DNA is TGTGCCACCAGTGATTCTGAGGGCTACAATGAGCAGTTCTTC.

There are a few counts of this clonotype. The chain couples TRBV6-2 or TRBV6-3 to TRBJ2-7, with D possibly matching TRBD2 (6 bases). CDR1 is MNHEY, CDR2 SVGEGT, per germline. This CDR3 is built from 13 residues. V lost 10 bases and J lost 4, with 17 bases in between. CDR3 in amino acids: CATLGGVNYEQYF. DNA of the CDR3: TGTGCCACCCTTGGCGGGGTAAATTACGAGCAGTACTTC.

The V and J genes are TRBV5-6 and TRBJ2-7, with no clear D. V lost 1 base, J lost 2 bases, and 10 bases lay in between. In germline, CDR1 is SGHDT, CDR2 YYEEEE. This CDR3 is 14 amino acids long. CDR3 protein: CASSLPVGTYEQYF. As DNA, the CDR3 is TGTGCCAGCAGCTTGCCCGTGGGAACCTACGAGCAGTACTTC.

This clonotype showed up just a few times. V gene TRBV11-2 combines with J gene TRBJ2-5; D unclear. The V end lost 7 bases, the J end lost 2 bases, and 8 bases lay between the germline ends. The CDR3 is 12 residues long. Germline CDR1 SGHAT, CDR2 FQNNGV. As DNA, the CDR3 is TGTGCCAGCACCACACGGCAAGAGACCCAGTACTTC. It is translated as CASTTRQETQYF.

This clonotype was detected ten times or more. The V call is TRBV14, the J call TRBJ2-5; either TRBD1 or TRBD2 may fit D (5 bases each). Trimming stripped 1 base from V and 2 bases from J, with 11 bases between. Germline assignment: CDR1 SGHDN and CDR2 FVKESK. CDR3 size: 15 residues. The CDR3 DNA is TGTGCCAGCAGCCAAGGGGGGACCACACAAGAGACCCAGTACTTC. Translation: CASSQGGTTQETQYF.

This chain uses TRBV4-3 with TRBJ2-7; 9 bases match TRBD1. The CDR3 consists of 14 residues. V was clipped by 3 bases and J by 4 bases; unmatched bases: 4. Germline V lookup: CDR1 LGHNA, CDR2 YSLEER. The CDR3 reads CASSQDRGQYEQYF. CDR3 nucleotides: TGCGCCAGCAGCCAGGACAGGGGCCAGTACGAGCAGTACTTC.

This sequence joins TRBV18 and TRBJ2-7; 9 bases are shared with TRBD1. The V gene's germline CDR1 is KGHSH and CDR2 LQKENI. CDR3 length: 19 amino acids. V lost 3 bases and J lost 5; bases outside the gene matches: 20. The CDR3 reads CASSPVPTGTGYSSNEQYF. CDR3 nucleotides: TGTGCCAGCTCACCGGTTCCTACCGGGACAGGGTATTCATCCAACGAGCAGTACTTC. The variable domain in full, with the rest retrieved from reference TRBV18 and TRBJ2-7, is NAGVMQNPRHLVRRRGQEARLRCSPMKGHSHVYWYRQLPEEGLKFMVYLQKENIIDESGMPKERFSAEFPKEGPSILRIQQVVRGDSAAYFCASSPVPTGTGYSSNEQYFGPGTRLTVT.

This clonotype occurred many times. V and J are TRBV6-6 and TRBJ1-2; D uncertain. Between the trimmed V and J ends, which lost 7 bases and 8 bases, there was a span of 11 bases. The CDR3 sequence is 11 residues long. CDR1 and CDR2 from the germline V gene are MNHNY and SVGAGI (reference sequence). The CDR3, as DNA: TGTGCCAGCATGAAAGATAGAGGCTACACCTTC. Amino acids: CASMKDRGYTF.

V usage is TRBV12-3 or TRBV12-4 and J usage is TRBJ1-2, with a possible D match to TRBD1 (6 bases). Trimming left V 2 bases short and J 7 bases short, with 11 bases between. The CDR3 covers 13 residues. As DNA, the CDR3 is TGTGCCAGCAGTTTAAGGGGGACGAGTGGCTACACCTTC. Protein sequence: CASSLRGTSGYTF.

This clonotype was seen more than once but under ten times. The V call is TRBV29-1, the J call TRBJ2-5; 7 bases are a match to TRBD2. There are 12 residues in the CDR3. Looked up from germline, CDR1 is SQVTM and CDR2 is ANQGSEA. With 3 bases clipped from V and 5 bases from J, the junction kept 3 bases outside the gene matches. The CDR3 coding sequence is TGCAGCGTTGATTCCGGGGGGGAGACCCAGTACTTC. Protein product: CSVDSGGETQYF.

The chain carries TRBV5-5 and TRBJ2-7; the match to TRBD2 covers 8 bases. The CDR3 has 16 residues. Germline loops: CDR1 SGHKS, CDR2 YYEKEE (reference sequence). V trimming: 2 bases; J trimming: 6 bases; junction bases outside the gene matches: 13. The CDR3 here is CASSLSLAGHFGEQYF. The CDR3 coding sequence is TGTGCCAGCAGCTTAAGTCTAGCGGGTCATTTTGGCGAGCAGTACTTC.

CDR3 DNA sequence: TGTGCCAGCAGTCAATACTTGGACACTGAAGCTTTCTTT. Translated: CASSQYLDTEAFF. V is TRBV6-6 and J is TRBJ1-1; D remains ambiguous. V lost 5 bases and J 3 bases, leaving 10 bases between the germline ends. The CDR3 extends over 13 amino acids. CDR1 and CDR2 (germline): MNHNY, SVGAGI (reference sequence).

This clonotype was seen repeatedly, ten times or more. V is TRBV12-5 and J is TRBJ2-7; D is possibly TRBD2 (5 bases). The CDR3 loop spans 13 amino acids. Trimming took 9 bases from V and 3 from J, leaving 15 bases between them. Germline CDR1 is LGHNT and CDR2 is FRNRAP. The CDR3 region has the DNA TGTGCTAGATTACCTGGACTGGACTACGAGCAGTACTTC. It encodes CARLPGLDYEQYF.

This chain links TRBV20-1 with TRBJ2-3; 7 bases are shared with TRBD1. This CDR3 is built from 14 residues. Germline lookup yields CDR1 DFQATT and CDR2 SNEGSKA (reference sequence). The V and J ends lost 0 bases and 5 bases, in that order; junction bases with no gene match: 5. Here the CDR3 DNA reads TGCAGTGCTAGAGATAACAGACAGGGAGATACGCAGTATTTT. It codes for CSARDNRQGDTQYF.

CDR3 DNA sequence: TGTGCCACCGAACATACTAGCGGGAGCGGCGAGCAGTACTTC. Translating it yields CATEHTSGSGEQYF. The J gene is TRBJ2-7, the V gene TRBV10-3; 11 positions agree with TRBD2. Germline lookup yields CDR1 ENHRY and CDR2 SYGVKD. The J segment lost 6 bases and the V segment lost 10 bases, leaving 11 bases of the junction unmatched. The CDR3 is 14 residues long.

This clonotype has just a few counts. The chain employs TRBV19 and TRBJ2-7, with TRBD1 matching 11 bases. With 7 bases clipped from V and 4 bases from J, the junction kept 9 bases outside the gene matches. The length of the CDR3 is 15 residues. From germline, CDR1 is LNHDA and CDR2 SQIVND (reference sequence). CDR3 bases: TGTGCCAGTACCCCAGGACAGGGGGCGGGGTACGAGCAGTACTTC. As protein: CASTPGQGAGYEQYF.

This clonotype was picked up a small number of times. The CDR3 protein is CSARDGARGDEQFF. The CDR3 DNA reads as TGCAGTGCTAGAGACGGAGCCCGAGGGGATGAGCAGTTCTTC. The chain combines TRBV20-1 with TRBJ2-1; D assignment may be TRBD1 or TRBD2 (5 bases each). Germline V lookup: CDR1 DFQATT, CDR2 SNEGSKA (reference sequence). The length of the CDR3 is 14 residues. V gave up 0 bases and J gave up 8 bases, with 14 bases separating them.

There are many counts of this clonotype. V usage is TRBV7-8 and J usage is TRBJ2-7; TRBD2 matches 12 bases. J lost 3 bases, V lost 6 bases, and 6 bases had no gene match. This CDR3 is 15 amino acids long. Germline lookup yields CDR1 SGHVS and CDR2 FQNEAQ. DNA of the CDR3: TGTGCCAGCAGTTATAAGACTAGCGGGAGCTACGAGCAGTACTTC. Its translation is CASSYKTSGSYEQYF.

To note about this clonotype: At one boundary the junction diverges from the germline segment, which might be a read error. This chain links TRBV15 with TRBJ2-1, with 7 bases aligning to TRBD1. Germline values: CDR1 LNHNV, CDR2 YYDKDF (reference sequence). The CDR3 loop spans 14 amino acids. The CDR3 coding sequence is TGTGCTACCACGGGACAGCCCCAGGACAATGAGCAGTTCTTC. This sequence encodes CATTGQPQDNEQFF.

Only a few counts were recorded for this clonotype. The chain uses TRBV12-3 or TRBV12-4 and TRBJ1-2, with 7 bases lining up with TRBD1. CDR3 length: 14 residues. The V segment lost 7 bases and the J segment 7 bases; nucleotides outside the gene matches: 12. CDR3 region: CASTPGQSLFGYTF. CDR3 nucleotides: TGTGCCAGCACTCCGGGACAGTCCCTTTTTGGCTACACCTTC.

This sequence joins TRBV5-1 and TRBJ2-3; no clear D gene. Trimming cost V 5 bases and J 4 bases, with 17 bases left between them. Germline CDR1 and CDR2: SGHRS and YFSETQ. The CDR3 contains 15 residues. The CDR3 DNA reads as TGCGCCAGCAGTAACATACCCGGGTTTTCAGATACGCAGTATTTT. It codes for CASSNIPGFSDTQYF.

The chain joins TRBV6-2 or TRBV6-3 to TRBJ2-7; 7 nucleotides line up with TRBD2. Germline-derived CDR1 and CDR2 are MNHEY and SVGEGT. This CDR3 is built from 15 residues. The V gene end was trimmed by 0 bases and the J gene end by 2 bases; junction bases not matched to a gene: 4. The DNA of the CDR3 is TGTGCCAGCAGTTACTCGGCTAGCGGAGCCTACGAGCAGTACTTC. This codes for CASSYSASGAYEQYF.

The chain links TRBV7-2 to TRBJ2-7; D unresolved. The CDR3 loop spans 14 amino acids. CDR1 SGHTA and CDR2 FQGNSA come from the germline V gene. The V end was cut by 1 base, the J end by 6 bases, with 13 bases between. The CDR3 DNA follows: TGTGCCAGCAGCTTAGACGACCTCCCCCCCGAGCAGTACTTC. Translated, it gives CASSLDDLPPEQYF. Using reference TRBV7-2 and TRBJ2-7 for the parts outside the CDR3, the full variable domain is GAGVSQSPSNKVTEKGKDVELRCDPISGHTALYWYRQSLGQGLEFLIYFQGNSAPDKSGLPSDRFSAERTGGSVSTLTIQRTQQEDSAVYLCASSLDDLPPEQYFGPGTRLTVT.